This T cell receptor beta chain was documented in a study of T-cell reconstitution after alpha-beta-depleted transplantation in children. This sample's TCRbeta library carried unique molecular identifier barcodes. A single record per CDR3 protein comes from TCRdb applying MiXCR to the PCR reads. The sample shows more than 120,000 distinct CDR3 sequences, 8.8% of them seen only once. The CDR3 loop spans 17 amino acids. Trimming cost V 10 bases and J 0 bases; bases outside gene matches: 10. This clonotype came up many times. Its antigen remains unknown. Study-level findings and limits: Surviving thymic progenitors and recipient T cells were the source of high TCRbeta diversity at day 60 in some patients. Most T-cell counts and diversity one year after the transplant came from T cells that were newly produced. Reportedly, only several hundred clones from non-depleted graft cells drove alpha-beta T-cell counts at about two months.

The sequenced sample was PBMCs, mostly from graft donor cells, obtained 180 days after TCRalphabeta/CD19-depleted stem cell transplant. The chain combines TRBV12-3 or TRBV12-4 with TRBJ2-6; TRBD1 aligns across 9 bases. The TCR comes from a female patient aged 2-9 years who had a stem cell transplant for congenital amegakaryocytic thrombocytopenia, so the T cells may come from the graft donor. The CDR3 sequence is CANSRGTGFSGANVLTF. The CDR3 coding sequence is TGTGCCAACTCAAGGGGGACAGGGTTCTCTGGGGCCAACGTCCTGACTTTC.